These 10 T cell receptor beta chains share one sample of origin, sequenced in a study of cytomegalovirus exposure and HLA in healthy donors. The study ran its PCR with 60 Vbeta and 13 Jbeta primers. TCRdb keeps only in-frame clones here, not all; method: immunoSEQ multiplex PCR. Here the sample spans tens of thousands of clones, approximately 80% being singletons. The sample taken for sequencing was PBMCs. The receptors stem from a man aged 18-30 years in good health and CMV-seropositive.

CDR3 bases: TGTGCCAGCAGCCTGGGAGCGGGGGCCAACGTCCTGACTTTC. Its protein is CASSLGAGANVLTF. V usage is TRBV5-8 and J usage is TRBJ2-6; TRBD2 might be the D (5 bases). Looked up from germline, CDR1 is SGHTS and CDR2 is YDEGEE. Trimming stripped 4 bases from V and 4 bases from J, with 9 bases between. The CDR3 has 14 amino acids.

In this sample, this clone turned up once. Other DNA sequences in the same sample also yield this CDR3. V is TRBV30 and J is TRBJ1-6, with D uncertain. There are 12 residues in the CDR3. With 3 bases removed from V and 7 bases from J, the gap between germline ends came to 7 bases. The germline V gene encodes CDR1 GTSNPN and CDR2 SVGIG (reference sequence). The CDR3 nucleotides read TGTGCCTGGAGGCAGGCCAATTCACCCCTCCACTTT. It translates to CAWRQANSPLHF.

This clone was detected a few times. The chain employs TRBV2 and TRBJ1-5; 8 bases map to TRBD1. Germline loops: CDR1 SNHLY, CDR2 FYNNEI. The V and J ends lost 7 bases and 2 bases, in that order; junction bases with no gene match: 4. This CDR3 is 14 amino acids long. As DNA, the CDR3 is TGTGCCAGCAATGGACAGGGAGGCAATCAGCCCCAGCATTTT. Its protein product is CASNGQGGNQPQHF.

This clone showed up just once. The chain recombines TRBV7-9 with TRBJ2-7, with TRBD1 matching over 7 bases. CDR3 length: 15 amino acids. Per the germline V gene, CDR1 is SEHNR and CDR2 is FQNEAQ (reference sequence). The ends lost 4 bases at V and 2 bases at J; junction bases unmatched: 8. The CDR3 here is CASSSPSQGAYEQYF. The CDR3, as DNA: TGTGCCAGCAGCTCACCCTCGCAGGGGGCCTACGAGCAGTACTTC.

The chain couples TRBV10-3 to TRBJ2-1, with 8 positions matching TRBD1. Trimming cost V 7 bases and J 3 bases; bases outside gene matches: 5. The CDR3 has 14 residues. Germline CDR1 ENHRY, CDR2 SYGVKD. The CDR3 sequence is CAINQGADYNEQFF. Written as DNA, the CDR3 is TGTGCCATCAACCAGGGGGCGGACTACAATGAGCAGTTCTTC.

The gene calls are TRBV5-1 and TRBJ2-1; 7 bases map to TRBD2. V shed 7 bases, J shed 1 base, and the junction held 11 bases outside the gene matches. The V gene's germline CDR1 is SGHRS and CDR2 YFSETQ. The CDR3 loop spans 16 amino acids. CDR3 loop: CASRKPERGSYNEQFF. In nucleotides, the CDR3 is TGCGCCAGCCGTAAACCTGAGCGGGGATCCTACAATGAGCAGTTCTTC. The complete variable domain, with remaining parts taken from reference TRBV5-1 and TRBJ2-1, reads KAGVTQTPRYLIKTRGQQVTLSCSPISGHRSVSWYQQTPGQGLQFLFEYFSETQRNKGNFPGRFSGRQFSNSRSEMNVSTLELGDSALYLCASRKPERGSYNEQFFGPGTRLTVL.

The chain employs TRBV7-2 and TRBJ1-2; the match to TRBD1 covers 7 bases. Germline V gene sequence: CDR1 SGHTA, CDR2 FQGNSA. The CDR3 length is 13 residues. V gave up 7 bases and J gave up 3 bases; unmatched junction bases: 5. Written as DNA, the CDR3 is TGTGCCAGCACCCGGGACAGCGACTATGGCTACACCTTC. The encoded protein is CASTRDSDYGYTF.

The genes are TRBV6-1 and TRBJ1-5; D is ambiguous. Germline CDR1 and CDR2: MNHNS and SASEGT. Trimming shortened V by 4 bases and J by 0 bases, and 10 bases separated the two germline ends. This CDR3 contains 15 residues. DNA of the CDR3: TGTGCCAGCAGTGCCCAACGAGATAGCAATCAGCCCCAGCATTTT. This codes for CASSAQRDSNQPQHF.

The chain combines TRBV9 with TRBJ2-7; TRBD2 aligns across 10 bases. Germline loops: CDR1 SGDLS, CDR2 YYNGEE. CDR3 length: 15 amino acids. V shed 1 base, J shed 3 bases, and the junction held 4 bases outside the gene matches. The CDR3 spells CASSVSTSGNYEQYF. The CDR3 nucleotides read TGTGCCAGCAGCGTATCTACTAGCGGGAACTACGAGCAGTACTTC.

The gene calls are TRBV5-4 and TRBJ2-1; 10 bases fit TRBD2. Germline-derived CDR1 and CDR2 are SGHNT and YYREEE (reference sequence). Trimming cost V 3 bases and J 0 bases; bases outside gene matches: 6. This CDR3 spans 17 amino acids. Written as DNA, the CDR3 is TGTGCCAGCAGCTCCGGACTAGCGGAGAGCTCCTACAATGAGCAGTTCTTC. Its translation: CASSSGLAESSYNEQFF.